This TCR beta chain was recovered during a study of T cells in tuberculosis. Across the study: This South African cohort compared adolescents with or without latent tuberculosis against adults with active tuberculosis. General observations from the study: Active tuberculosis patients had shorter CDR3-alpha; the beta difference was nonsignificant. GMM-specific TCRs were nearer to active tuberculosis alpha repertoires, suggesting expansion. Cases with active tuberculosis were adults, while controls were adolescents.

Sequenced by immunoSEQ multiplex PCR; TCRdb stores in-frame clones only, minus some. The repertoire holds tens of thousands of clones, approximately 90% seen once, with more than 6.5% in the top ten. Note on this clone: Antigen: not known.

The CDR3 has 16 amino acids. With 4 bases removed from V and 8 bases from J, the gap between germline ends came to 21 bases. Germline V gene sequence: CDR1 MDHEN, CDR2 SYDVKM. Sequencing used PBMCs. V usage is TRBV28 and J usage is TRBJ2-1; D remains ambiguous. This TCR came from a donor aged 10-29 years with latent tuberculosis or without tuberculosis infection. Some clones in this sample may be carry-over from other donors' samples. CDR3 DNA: TGTGCCAGCAGTTCCCTCCGACCCCTAGGTTTAGATGAGCAGTTCTTC. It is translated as CASSSLRPLGLDEQFF.